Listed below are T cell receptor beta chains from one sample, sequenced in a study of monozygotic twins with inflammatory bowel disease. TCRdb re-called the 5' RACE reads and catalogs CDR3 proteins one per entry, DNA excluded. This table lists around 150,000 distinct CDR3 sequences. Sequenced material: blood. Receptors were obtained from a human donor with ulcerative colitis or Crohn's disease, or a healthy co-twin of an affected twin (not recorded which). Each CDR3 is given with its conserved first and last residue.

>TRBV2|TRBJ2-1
CASSPVSRVNEQFF
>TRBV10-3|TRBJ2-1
CAISTGGSGSYNEQFF
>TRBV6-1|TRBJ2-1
CASTQSWGGLDEQFF
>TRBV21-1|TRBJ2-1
CASSKEGCFYNEQFF
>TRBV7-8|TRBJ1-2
CASSSLLDRENGYTF
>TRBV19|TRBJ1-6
CASSPLPGQGNSPLHF
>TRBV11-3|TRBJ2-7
CASTETGRGYEQYF
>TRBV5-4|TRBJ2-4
CASSPDPGQKNMQYF
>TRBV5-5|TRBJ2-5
CASSFRQGGETQYF
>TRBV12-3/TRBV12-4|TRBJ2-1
CASMGRGTSSSHNEQFF
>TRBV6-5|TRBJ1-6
CASSYEGPTNSPLHF
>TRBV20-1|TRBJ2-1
CSAPSAGSSYNEQFF
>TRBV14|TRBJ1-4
CASSQDGSGEKLFF
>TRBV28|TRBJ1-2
CASSSADRDYGYTF
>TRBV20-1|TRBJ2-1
CSATVQTGNEQFF
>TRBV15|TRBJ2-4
CATSSAFQGSKYF
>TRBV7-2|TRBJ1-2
CASSLGSVSYGYTF
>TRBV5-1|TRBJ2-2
CASSLAKPENTGELFF
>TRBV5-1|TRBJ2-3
CASSPLTGGRTDTQYF
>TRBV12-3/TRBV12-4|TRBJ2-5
CASSLEDRGETQYF
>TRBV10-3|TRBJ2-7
CAISESGGGSEQYF
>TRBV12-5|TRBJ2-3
CASGLVPGTGPYAQYF
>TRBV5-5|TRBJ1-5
CASSDRTGHQPQHF
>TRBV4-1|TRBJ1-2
CASSLGQDPSGYTF
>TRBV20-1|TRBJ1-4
CSARGRPTNEKLFF
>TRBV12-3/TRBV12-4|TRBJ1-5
CASTPGEGQPQHF
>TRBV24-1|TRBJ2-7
CATSDSDGTGGHEQYF
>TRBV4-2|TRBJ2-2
CASSQGRNTGELFF
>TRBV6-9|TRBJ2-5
CASSYLEFQETQYF
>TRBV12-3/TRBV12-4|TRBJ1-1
CASSGGQVIQEEAFF
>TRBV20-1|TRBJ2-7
CSAQNPGLAGEYEQYF
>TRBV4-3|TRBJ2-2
CASSPLDRENTGELFF
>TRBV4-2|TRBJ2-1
CASSQDWLAGGNNDQFF
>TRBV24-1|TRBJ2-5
CATSDDRGQETQYF
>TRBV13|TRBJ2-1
CASSPSGTGVYNEQFF
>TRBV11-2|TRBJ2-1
CASAKEGTTSSYNEQFF
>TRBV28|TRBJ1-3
CASSSTAAGPGNTIYF
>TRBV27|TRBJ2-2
CASSLSVEGAGELFF
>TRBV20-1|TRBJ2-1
CSATSTGLAFLGSYNEQFF
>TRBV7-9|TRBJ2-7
CASSLLLYEQYF
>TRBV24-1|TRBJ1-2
CATSDSNPGTNYGYTF
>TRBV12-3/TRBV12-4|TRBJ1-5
CASSARGAQLYSNQPQHF
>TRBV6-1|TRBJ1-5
CASSEAQTSNQPQHF
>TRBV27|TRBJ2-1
CASSLITQRGEQFF
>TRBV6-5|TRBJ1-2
CASSNRQRGYTF
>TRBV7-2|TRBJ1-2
CASSAQQGEYGYTF
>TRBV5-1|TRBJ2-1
CASSLDSNNEQFF
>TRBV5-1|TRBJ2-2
CASSVPGRTPGELFF
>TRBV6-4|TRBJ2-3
CASSRWGGSDTQYF
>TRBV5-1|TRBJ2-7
CASSLVAPYEQYF
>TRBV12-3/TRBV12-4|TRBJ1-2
CASSHGPLYGYTF